This is a list of T cell receptor beta chains from one sample in a study of T cell repertoires in cytomegalovirus infection. These receptors' targets are unknown. One entry per CDR3 protein, called by TCRdb with MiXCR from the reads. Of 55,000 to 85,000 distinct CDR3 sequences in the sample, around 20% were seen once. This sample comprised CD8+ T cells from cultured PBMCs, obtained from culture after CMV antigen stimulation. These receptors all come from a human donor in good health (CMV status not recorded). Some clones in this sample may be carry-over from other donors' samples. The CDR3 runs from the conserved cysteine through the conserved F or W. The order of the fields is clone size, D gene, V gene, J gene, CDR3 DNA, CDR3 protein. D genes are given only for firm matches. Not every row has a clone size; where given, it reads once, few, many or a size class.

few	TRBD2	TRBV28	TRBJ2-5	TGTGCCAGCAGTTTAAGGGGACTACCGTACCAAGAGACCCAGTACTTC	CASSLRGLPYQETQYF
.	.	TRBV29-1	TRBJ1-2	TGCAGCGTTTTCGTCAGGGACCGCCGGTCAGGCTACACCTTC	CSVFVRDRRSGYTF
.	.	TRBV20-1	TRBJ1-4	TGCAGTGCTACGGGTGTTGTGACACGAAAAACAACTAATGAAAAACTGTTTTTT	CSATGVVTRKTTNEKLFF
.	TRBD1	TRBV7-8	TRBJ1-5	TGTGCCAGCAGCTTAGGGACAGGGCGAAGCAATCAGCCCCAGCATTTT	CASSLGTGRSNQPQHF
.	TRBD1	TRBV6-1	TRBJ1-2	TGTGCCAGCAGTGTGGAGGACAGGGGACTATCCATCTATGGCTACACCTTC	CASSVEDRGLSIYGYTF
.	.	TRBV6-2/TRBV6-3	TRBJ2-7	TGTGCCAGCAGTTACGGTTTCTACGAGCAGTACTTC	CASSYGFYEQYF
.	.	TRBV7-2	TRBJ2-2	TGTGCCAGGCTAGCGAGAACCGGGGAGCTGTTTTTT	CARLARTGELFF
few	.	TRBV7-8	TRBJ2-7	TGTGCCAGCAGCCCGGTAGCGCAAACCTACGAGCAGTACTTC	CASSPVAQTYEQYF
few	.	TRBV12-3/TRBV12-4	TRBJ2-3	TGTGCCAGCAGTTTATTGGGGGTCACAGATACGCAGTATTTT	CASSLLGVTDTQYF
few	TRBD1	TRBV7-9	TRBJ1-6	TGTGCCAGCAGCTTCCAAGGGGACAGGGGCTATGAGTCACCCCTCCACTTT	CASSFQGDRGYESPLHF
few	TRBD1	TRBV11-2	TRBJ2-7	TGTGCCAGCAGCTTAGCCCGGACAGGGGATTTTGACGAGCAGTACTTC	CASSLARTGDFDEQYF
.	.	TRBV6-2/TRBV6-3	TRBJ2-1	TGTGCCAGCAGTTACTTAGGGGAGGCGAATGAGCAGTTCTTC	CASSYLGEANEQFF
.	TRBD2	TRBV7-8	TRBJ2-3	TGTGCCAGCAGCACCGGACTAGCGGGGGCTTCCACAGATACGCAGTATTTT	CASSTGLAGASTDTQYF
.	TRBD2	TRBV7-6	TRBJ2-1	TGTGCCAGCAGCTCCGCTAGCGGGGGGTTATACAATGAGCAGTTCTTC	CASSSASGGLYNEQFF
.	TRBD1	TRBV6-1	TRBJ1-6	TGTGCCAGCAGGAAGGCTTACAGGGGGGATTCACCCCTCCACTTT	CASRKAYRGDSPLHF
few	.	TRBV6-7	TRBJ2-7	TGTGCCAGCAATCCAGCTTGGGGGTCTCCCTACGAGCAGTACTTC	CASNPAWGSPYEQYF
.	TRBD1	TRBV12-3/TRBV12-4	TRBJ1-1	TGTGCCAGCAGCGCGGGGACAGCCGCCGGAGCTTTCTTT	CASSAGTAAGAFF
.	.	TRBV4-1	TRBJ1-2	TGCGCCAGCAGCCAAGAATCTGGGGGCTCGGGCTACACCTTC	CASSQESGGSGYTF
.	.	TRBV6-1	TRBJ2-7	TGTGCCAGCAGTGAAGGCTTCCCGAGCTCCTACGAGCAGTACTTC	CASSEGFPSSYEQYF
.	.	TRBV7-8	TRBJ2-1	TGTGCCAGCAGCTTAGGAGGCCTCTACAATGAGCAGTTCTTC	CASSLGGLYNEQFF
few	TRBD1	TRBV12-3/TRBV12-4	TRBJ2-1	TGTGCCAGCTTTACAGGGGTCTACAATGAGCAGTTCTTC	CASFTGVYNEQFF
.	.	TRBV11-2	TRBJ2-1	TGTGCCAGCAGCTTAGGGTGGTCGGAGGCCTACAATGAGCAGTTCTTC	CASSLGWSEAYNEQFF
.	.	TRBV12-3/TRBV12-4	TRBJ1-1	TGTGCCAGCAGTTCCCCCCAGGGAAATCCTGAAGCTTTCTTT	CASSSPQGNPEAFF
few	TRBD1	TRBV7-8	TRBJ2-7	TGTGCCAGCATCCTCCGAACCGGGACAGGGAACTACGAGCAGTACTTC	CASILRTGTGNYEQYF
.	TRBD2	TRBV6-5	TRBJ2-5	TGTGCCAGCAGTTACTCGAGGGGTTCAGCGGGGGGTAACAAAGAGACCCAGTACTTC	CASSYSRGSAGGNKETQYF